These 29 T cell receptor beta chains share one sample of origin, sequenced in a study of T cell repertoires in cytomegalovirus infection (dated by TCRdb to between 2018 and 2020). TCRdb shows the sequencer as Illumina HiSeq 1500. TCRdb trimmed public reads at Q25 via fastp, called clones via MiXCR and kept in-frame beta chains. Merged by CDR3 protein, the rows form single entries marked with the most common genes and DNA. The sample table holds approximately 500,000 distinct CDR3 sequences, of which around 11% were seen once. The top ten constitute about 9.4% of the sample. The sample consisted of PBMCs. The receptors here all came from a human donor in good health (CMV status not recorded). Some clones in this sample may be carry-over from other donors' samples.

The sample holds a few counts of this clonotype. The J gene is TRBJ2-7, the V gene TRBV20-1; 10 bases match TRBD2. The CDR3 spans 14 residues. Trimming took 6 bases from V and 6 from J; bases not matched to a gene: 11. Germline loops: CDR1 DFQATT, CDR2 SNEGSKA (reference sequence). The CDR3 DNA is TGCAGTGCCGCCTCCGGGACTAGCGTCCCCGAGCAGTACTTC. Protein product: CSAASGTSVPEQYF.

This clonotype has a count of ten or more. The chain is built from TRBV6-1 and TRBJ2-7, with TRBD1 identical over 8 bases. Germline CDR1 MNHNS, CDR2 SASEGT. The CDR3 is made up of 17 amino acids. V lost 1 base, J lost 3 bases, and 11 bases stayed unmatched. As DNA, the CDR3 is TGTGCCAGCAGTGAAGGTGTGGTGACAGGGGATGGCTACGAGCAGTACTTC. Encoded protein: CASSEGVVTGDGYEQYF.

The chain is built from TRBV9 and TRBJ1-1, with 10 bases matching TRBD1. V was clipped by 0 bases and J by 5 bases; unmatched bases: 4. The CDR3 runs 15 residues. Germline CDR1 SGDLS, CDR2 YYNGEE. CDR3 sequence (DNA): TGTGCCAGCAGCGTAGCGACAGGGGGCAATACTGAAGCTTTCTTT. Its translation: CASSVATGGNTEAFF.

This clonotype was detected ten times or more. CDR3 in DNA: TGCGCCAGCAGCTTGCGGGGGGAAGATGAAAAACTGTTTTTT. Protein: CASSLRGEDEKLFF. The chain joins TRBV5-1 to TRBJ1-4, with a weak D call TRBD1 (5 bases). CDR3 size: 14 residues. The germline V gene encodes CDR1 SGHRS and CDR2 YFSETQ. Deletions cut 1 base from V and 6 bases from J, with 10 bases between.

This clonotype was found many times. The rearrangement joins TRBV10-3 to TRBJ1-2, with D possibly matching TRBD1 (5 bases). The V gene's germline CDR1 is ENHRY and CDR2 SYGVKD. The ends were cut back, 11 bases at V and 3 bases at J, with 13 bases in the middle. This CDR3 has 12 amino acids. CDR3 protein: CAAGADDYGYTF. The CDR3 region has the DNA TGTGCCGCCGGGGCTGATGACTATGGCTACACCTTC.

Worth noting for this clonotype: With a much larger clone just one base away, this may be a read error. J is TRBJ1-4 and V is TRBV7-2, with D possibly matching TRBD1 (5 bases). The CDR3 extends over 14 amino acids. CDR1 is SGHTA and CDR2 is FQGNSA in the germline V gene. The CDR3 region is CASSLSRVNEKLIF. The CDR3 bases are TGTGCCAGCAGCTTAAGCAGGGTCAATGAAAAACTGATTTTT. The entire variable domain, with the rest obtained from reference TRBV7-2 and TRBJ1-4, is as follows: GAGVSQSPSNKVTEKGKDVELRCDPISGHTALYWYRQSLGQGLEFLIYFQGNSAPDKSGLPSDRFSAERTGGSVSTLTIQRTQQEDSAVYLCASSLSRVNEKLIFGSGTQLSVL.

The CDR3 is CASSIATASSGNTIYF. The CDR3 nucleotides are TGTGCCAGTAGTATAGCAACTGCTTCATCTGGAAACACCATATATTTT. The chain recombines TRBV19 with TRBJ1-3; D call uncertain. V was shortened by 1 base and J by 1 base, with 11 bases between the two germline ends. Germline CDR1 is LNHDA and CDR2 is SQIVND (reference sequence). CDR3 length: 16 residues.

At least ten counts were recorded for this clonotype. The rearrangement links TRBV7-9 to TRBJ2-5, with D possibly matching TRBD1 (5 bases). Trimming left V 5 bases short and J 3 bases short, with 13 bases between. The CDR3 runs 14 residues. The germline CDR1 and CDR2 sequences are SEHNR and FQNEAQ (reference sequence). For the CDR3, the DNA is TGTGCCAGCAGCCAAGGGCAGGGCAAAGAGACCCAGTACTTC. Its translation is CASSQGQGKETQYF.

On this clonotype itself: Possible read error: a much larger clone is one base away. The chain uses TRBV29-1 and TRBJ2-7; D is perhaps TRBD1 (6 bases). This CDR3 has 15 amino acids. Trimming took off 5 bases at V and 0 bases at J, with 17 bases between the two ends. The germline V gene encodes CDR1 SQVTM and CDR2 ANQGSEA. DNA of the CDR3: TGCAGCGTTTGGGACACGGGGCTTAGCTCCTACGAGCAGTACTTC. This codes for CSVWDTGLSSYEQYF.

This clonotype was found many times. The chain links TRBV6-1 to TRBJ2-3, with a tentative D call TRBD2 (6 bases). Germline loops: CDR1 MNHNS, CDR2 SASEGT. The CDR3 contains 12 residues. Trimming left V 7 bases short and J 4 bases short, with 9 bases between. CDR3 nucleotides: TGTGCCAGCATCTGGGGGGCAGATACGCAGTATTTT. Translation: CASIWGADTQYF.

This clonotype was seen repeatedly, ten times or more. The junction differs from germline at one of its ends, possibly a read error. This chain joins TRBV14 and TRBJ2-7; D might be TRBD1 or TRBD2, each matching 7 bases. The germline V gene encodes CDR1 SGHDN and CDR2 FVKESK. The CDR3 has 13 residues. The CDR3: CASSQDREGEQYF. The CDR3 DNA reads TGTGCCAGCAGTCAAGACAGGGAGGGCGAGCAGTACTTC.

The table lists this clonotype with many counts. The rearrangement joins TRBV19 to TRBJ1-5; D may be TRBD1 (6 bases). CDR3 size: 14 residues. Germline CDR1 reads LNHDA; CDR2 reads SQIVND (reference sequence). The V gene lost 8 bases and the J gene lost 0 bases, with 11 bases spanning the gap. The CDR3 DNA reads TGTGCCAGTCGGACAGAAAATAGCAATCAGCCCCAGCATTTT. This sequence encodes CASRTENSNQPQHF.

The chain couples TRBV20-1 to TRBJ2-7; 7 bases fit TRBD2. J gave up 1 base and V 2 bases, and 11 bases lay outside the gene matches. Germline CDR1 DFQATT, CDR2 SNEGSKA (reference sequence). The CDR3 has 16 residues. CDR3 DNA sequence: TGCAGTGCTAGAAGGCCGGGACTATCAACTTCCTACGAGCAGTACTTC. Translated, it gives CSARRPGLSTSYEQYF.

The CDR3 bases are TGTGCCAGCAGCTCCTATAGCGGGGATAGCTCCTACAATGAGCAGTTCTTC. Encoded protein: CASSSYSGDSSYNEQFF. This chain connects TRBV13 to TRBJ2-1; 8 positions match TRBD2. This CDR3 is built from 17 residues. With V trimmed by 4 bases and J by 0 bases, 8 bases remained unmatched. Germline loops: CDR1 PRHDT, CDR2 FYEKMQ (reference sequence).

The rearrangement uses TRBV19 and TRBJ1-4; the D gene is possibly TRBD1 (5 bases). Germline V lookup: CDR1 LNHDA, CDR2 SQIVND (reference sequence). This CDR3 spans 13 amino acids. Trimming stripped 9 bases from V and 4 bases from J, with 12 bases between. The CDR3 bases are TGTGCCAGCAAAGACAGAGTTAATGAAAAACTGTTTTTT. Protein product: CASKDRVNEKLFF. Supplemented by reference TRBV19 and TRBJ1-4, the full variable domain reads DGGITQSPKYLFRKEGQNVTLSCEQNLNHDAMYWYRQDPGQGLRLIYYSQIVNDFQKGDIAEGYSVSREKKESFPLTVTSAQKNPTAFYLCASKDRVNEKLFFGSGTQLSVL.

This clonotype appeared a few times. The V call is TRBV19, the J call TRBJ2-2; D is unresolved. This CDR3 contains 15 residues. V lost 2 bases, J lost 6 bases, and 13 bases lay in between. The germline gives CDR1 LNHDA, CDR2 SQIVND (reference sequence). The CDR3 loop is CASSILGRRAGELFF. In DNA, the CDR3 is TGTGCCAGTAGTATATTAGGCAGACGGGCCGGGGAGCTGTTTTTT.

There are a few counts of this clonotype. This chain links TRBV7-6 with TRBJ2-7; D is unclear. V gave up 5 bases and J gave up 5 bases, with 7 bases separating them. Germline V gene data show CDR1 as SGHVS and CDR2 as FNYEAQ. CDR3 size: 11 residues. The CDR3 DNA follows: TGTGCCAGCAGCGCCCGGGACGAGCAGTACTTC. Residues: CASSARDEQYF.

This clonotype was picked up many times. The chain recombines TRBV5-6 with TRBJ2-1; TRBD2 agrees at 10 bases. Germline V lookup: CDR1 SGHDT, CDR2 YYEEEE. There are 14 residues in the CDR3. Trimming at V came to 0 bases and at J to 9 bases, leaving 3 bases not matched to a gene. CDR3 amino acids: CASSLGAGGGEQFF. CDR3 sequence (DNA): TGTGCCAGCAGCTTGGGAGCGGGAGGGGGTGAGCAGTTCTTC.

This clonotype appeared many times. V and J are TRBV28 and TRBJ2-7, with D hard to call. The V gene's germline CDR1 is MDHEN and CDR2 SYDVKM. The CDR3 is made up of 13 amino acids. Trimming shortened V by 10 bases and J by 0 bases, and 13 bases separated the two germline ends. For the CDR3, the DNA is TGTGCCACCGATGGGGAACTCTCCTACGAGCAGTACTTC. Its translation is CATDGELSYEQYF.

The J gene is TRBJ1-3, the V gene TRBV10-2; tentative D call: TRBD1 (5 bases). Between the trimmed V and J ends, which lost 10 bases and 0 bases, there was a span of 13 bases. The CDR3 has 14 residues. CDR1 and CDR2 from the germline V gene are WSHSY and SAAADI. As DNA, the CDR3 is TGCGCCACCTGGGACGGATACTCTGGAAACACCATATATTTT. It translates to CATWDGYSGNTIYF.

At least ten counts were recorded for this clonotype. The CDR3 coding sequence is TGTGCCAGCAGTTGGGGACAAATGGCCCAGCATTTT. Protein: CASSWGQMAQHF. V usage is TRBV6-2 or TRBV6-3 and J usage is TRBJ1-5; the D gene is possibly TRBD1 (6 bases). V gave up 4 bases and J gave up 11 bases, with 12 bases separating them. In germline, CDR1 is MNHEY, CDR2 SVGEGT. This CDR3 contains 12 residues.

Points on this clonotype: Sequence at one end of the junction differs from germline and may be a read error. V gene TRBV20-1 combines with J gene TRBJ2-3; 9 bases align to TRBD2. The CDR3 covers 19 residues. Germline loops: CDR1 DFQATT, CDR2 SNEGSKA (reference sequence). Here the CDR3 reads CSARGRDSGGSPSTDTKYF. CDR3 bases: TGCAGTGCTAGAGGAAGGGATAGCGGGGGTTCACCTAGCACAGATACGAAGTATTTT.

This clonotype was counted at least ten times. The CDR3 region is CASSVGVSGANVLTF. The CDR3 coding sequence is TGTGCCAGCAGCGTAGGGGTTTCTGGGGCCAACGTCCTGACTTTC. The chain links TRBV7-2 to TRBJ2-6; D might be TRBD1 (5 bases). The CDR3 runs to 15 residues. Trimming removed 5 bases from V and 1 base from J, with 9 bases in between. Germline-derived CDR1 and CDR2 are SGHTA and FQGNSA. Using reference TRBV7-2 and TRBJ2-6 for the parts outside the CDR3, the full variable domain is GAGVSQSPSNKVTEKGKDVELRCDPISGHTALYWYRQSLGQGLEFLIYFQGNSAPDKSGLPSDRFSAERTGGSVSTLTIQRTQQEDSAVYLCASSVGVSGANVLTFGAGSRLTVL.

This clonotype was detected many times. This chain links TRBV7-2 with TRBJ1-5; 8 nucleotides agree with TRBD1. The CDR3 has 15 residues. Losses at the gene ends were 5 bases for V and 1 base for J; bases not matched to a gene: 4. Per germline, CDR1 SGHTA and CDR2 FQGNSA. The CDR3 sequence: CASSTRTGSNQPQHF. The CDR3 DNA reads TGTGCCAGCAGCACCCGGACAGGGAGCAATCAGCCCCAGCATTTT.

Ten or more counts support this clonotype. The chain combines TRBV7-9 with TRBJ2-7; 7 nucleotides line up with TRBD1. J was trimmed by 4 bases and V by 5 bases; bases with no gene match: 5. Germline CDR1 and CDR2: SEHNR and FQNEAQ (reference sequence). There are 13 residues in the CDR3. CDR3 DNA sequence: TGTGCCAGCAGCCCCCCGACAGGGTACGAGCAGTACTTC. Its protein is CASSPPTGYEQYF.

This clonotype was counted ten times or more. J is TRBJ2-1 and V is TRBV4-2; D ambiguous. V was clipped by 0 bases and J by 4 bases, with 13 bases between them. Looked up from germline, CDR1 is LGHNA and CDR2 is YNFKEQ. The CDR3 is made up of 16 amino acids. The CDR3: CASSQDPGGDYNEQFF. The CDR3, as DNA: TGTGCCAGCAGCCAAGATCCCGGCGGAGATTACAATGAGCAGTTCTTC.

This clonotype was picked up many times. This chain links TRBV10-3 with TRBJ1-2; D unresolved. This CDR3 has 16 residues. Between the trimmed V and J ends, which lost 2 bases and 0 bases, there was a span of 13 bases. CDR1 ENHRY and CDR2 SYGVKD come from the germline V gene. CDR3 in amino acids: CAISENPLGSNYGYTF. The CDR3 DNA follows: TGTGCCATCAGTGAGAATCCCCTCGGCTCTAACTATGGCTACACCTTC.

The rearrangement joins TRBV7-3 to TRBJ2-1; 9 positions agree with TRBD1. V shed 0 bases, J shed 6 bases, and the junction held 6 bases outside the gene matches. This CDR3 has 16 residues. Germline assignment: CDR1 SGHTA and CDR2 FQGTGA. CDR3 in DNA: TGTGCCAGCAGCTTAACCCCGGGACAGGGTGTCAATGAGCAGTTCTTC. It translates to CASSLTPGQGVNEQFF.

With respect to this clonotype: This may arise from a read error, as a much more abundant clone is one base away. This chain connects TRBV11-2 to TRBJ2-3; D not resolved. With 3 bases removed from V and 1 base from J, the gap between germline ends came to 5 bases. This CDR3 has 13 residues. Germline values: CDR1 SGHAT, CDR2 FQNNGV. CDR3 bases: TGTGCCAGCAGCTTTTGGGGCACAGATACGCAGTATTTT. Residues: CASSFWGTDTQYF.